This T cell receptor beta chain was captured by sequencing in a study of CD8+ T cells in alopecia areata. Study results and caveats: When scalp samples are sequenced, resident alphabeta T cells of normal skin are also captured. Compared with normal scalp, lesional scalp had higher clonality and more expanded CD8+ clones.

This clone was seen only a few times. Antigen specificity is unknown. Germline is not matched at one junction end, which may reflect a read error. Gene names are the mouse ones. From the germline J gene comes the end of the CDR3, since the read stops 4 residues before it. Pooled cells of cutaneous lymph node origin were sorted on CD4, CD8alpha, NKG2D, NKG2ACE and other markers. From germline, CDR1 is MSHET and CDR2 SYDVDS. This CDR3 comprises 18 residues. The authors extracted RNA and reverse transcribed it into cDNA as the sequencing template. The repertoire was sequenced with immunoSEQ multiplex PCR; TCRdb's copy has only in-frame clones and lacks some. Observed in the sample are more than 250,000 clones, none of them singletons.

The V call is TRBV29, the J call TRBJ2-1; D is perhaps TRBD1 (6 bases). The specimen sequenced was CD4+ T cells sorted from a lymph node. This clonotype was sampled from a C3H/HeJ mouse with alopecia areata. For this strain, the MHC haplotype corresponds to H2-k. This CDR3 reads CASSLSLSGAGNYAEQFF. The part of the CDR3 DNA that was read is TGTGCTAGCAGTCTATCGCTCTCAGGGGCGGGTAACTATGCT.